Listed below are T cell receptor beta chains from one sample, sequenced in a study of shared clonotypes between healthy human individuals. Only in-frame clones appear in the TCRdb table, and some are missing; sequencing was by immunoSEQ multiplex PCR. Among 2 million to 2.5 million clones listed, about 94% were seen once. The specimen was naive CD4+ T cells sorted from blood. All receptors derive from a man between 18 and 29 years old in good health. Each CDR3 is given with its conserved first and last residue. D genes are given only for firm matches. Not all rows give a size; the values are once, few, many and, for expanded clones, a class.

v_call: TRBV2
clone_size: NA
d_call: TRBD2
j_call: TRBJ2-7
cdr3_aa: CASSAFQGGSYEQYF
cdr3_nt: TGTGCCAGCAGCGCTTTCCAGGGAGGGTCCTACGAGCAGTACTTC

v_call: TRBV30
clone_size: NA
d_call: TRBD2
j_call: TRBJ2-3
cdr3_aa: CAWSVRAGTSNTQYF
cdr3_nt: TGTGCCTGGAGTGTCAGAGCGGGAACATCAAATACGCAGTATTTT

v_call: TRBV5-1
clone_size: NA
d_call: TRBD1
j_call: TRBJ2-4
cdr3_aa: CASRPRDRDLIQYF
cdr3_nt: TGCGCCAGCAGGCCCCGGGACAGGGACCTTATTCAGTACTTC

v_call: TRBV6-5
clone_size: few
d_call: NA
j_call: TRBJ1-6
cdr3_aa: CASSASFNSPLHF
cdr3_nt: TGTGCCAGCAGCGCCAGCTTTAATTCACCCCTCCACTTT

v_call: TRBV5-5
clone_size: NA
d_call: TRBD1
j_call: TRBJ2-7
cdr3_aa: CASSWGTGGLGEQYF
cdr3_nt: TGTGCCAGCAGCTGGGGGACAGGGGGCCTGGGCGAGCAGTACTTC

v_call: TRBV5-6
clone_size: NA
d_call: NA
j_call: TRBJ2-3
cdr3_aa: CASSSPVGDRQSTDTQYF
cdr3_nt: TGTGCCAGCAGCTCCCCCGTGGGGGACCGCCAAAGCACAGATACGCAGTATTTT

v_call: TRBV18
clone_size: NA
d_call: NA
j_call: TRBJ2-7
cdr3_aa: CASSPNRALSYEQYF
cdr3_nt: TGTGCCAGCTCACCAAACAGGGCCCTTTCCTACGAGCAGTACTTC

v_call: TRBV4-1
clone_size: NA
d_call: NA
j_call: TRBJ2-2
cdr3_aa: CASSQDRGKRTGELFF
cdr3_nt: TGCGCCAGCAGCCAAGATCGGGGCAAACGGACCGGGGAGCTGTTTTTT

v_call: TRBV18
clone_size: NA
d_call: TRBD1
j_call: TRBJ1-5
cdr3_aa: CASSSGTGGNQPQHF
cdr3_nt: TGTGCCAGCTCATCGGGGACAGGGGGCAATCAGCCCCAGCATTTT

v_call: TRBV30
clone_size: NA
d_call: NA
j_call: TRBJ1-5
cdr3_aa: CAWSEGRYQPQHF
cdr3_nt: TGTGCCTGGAGCGAGGGACGGTATCAGCCCCAGCATTTT